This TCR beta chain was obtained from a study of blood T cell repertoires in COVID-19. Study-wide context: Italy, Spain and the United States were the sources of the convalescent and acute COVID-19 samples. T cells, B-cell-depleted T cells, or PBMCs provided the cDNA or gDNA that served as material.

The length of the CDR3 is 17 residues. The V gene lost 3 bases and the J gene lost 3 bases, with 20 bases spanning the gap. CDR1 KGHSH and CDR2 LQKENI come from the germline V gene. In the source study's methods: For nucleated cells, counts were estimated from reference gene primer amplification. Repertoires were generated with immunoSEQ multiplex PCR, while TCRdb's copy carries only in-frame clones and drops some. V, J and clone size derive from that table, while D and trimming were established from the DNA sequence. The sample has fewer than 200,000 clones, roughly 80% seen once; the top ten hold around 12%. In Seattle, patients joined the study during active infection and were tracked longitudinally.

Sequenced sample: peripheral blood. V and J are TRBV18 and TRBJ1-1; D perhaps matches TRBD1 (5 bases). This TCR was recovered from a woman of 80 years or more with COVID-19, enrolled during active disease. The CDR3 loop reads CASSPGVRGTGDTEAFF. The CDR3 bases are TGTGCCAGCTCACCCGGAGTCCGGGGGACCGGGGACACTGAAGCTTTCTTT. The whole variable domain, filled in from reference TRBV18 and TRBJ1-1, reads NAGVMQNPRHLVRRRGQEARLRCSPMKGHSHVYWYRQLPEEGLKFMVYLQKENIIDESGMPKERFSAEFPKEGPSILRIQQVVRGDSAAYFCASSPGVRGTGDTEAFFGQGTRLTVV.